This T cell receptor (beta chain) was profiled in a study of cytomegalovirus exposure and HLA in healthy donors. Study-wide points: The study carried out a later analysis of TCR beta sequences. It associated 15,000 to 20,000 of them with specific HLA alleles at a false discovery rate of 0.05.

CDR1 MNHEY and CDR2 SVGAGI come from the germline V gene. V was cut by 7 bases and J by 4 bases, with 13 bases left in between. The CDR3 has 13 amino acids. The PCR used 60 Vbeta and 13 Jbeta primers. Produced via immunoSEQ multiplex PCR; TCRdb's table is partial and in-frame only. This repertoire includes 50,000 to 60,000 clones. A note on this clone: What it binds is not known.

The sample was PBMCs. The sequence derives from a male donor in good health and CMV-seronegative. This sequence joins TRBV6-5 and TRBJ1-2; tentatively, D is TRBD1 (5 bases). The CDR3 loop reads CASTLGASYGYTF. The CDR3 DNA sequence: TGTGCCAGCACCCTAGGGGCTAGCTATGGCTACACCTTC.